The 29 T cell receptor beta chains below all came from one sample that was sequenced in a study of CD4 and CD8 cells across lung adenocarcinoma regions. TCRdb independently ran MiXCR on the PCR reads; one entry per CDR3 protein. The sample yields fewer than 25,000 distinct CDR3 sequences, around half seen once. Sample: CD8+ T cells from the center of a lung tumor. All receptors derive from a female donor with lung adenocarcinoma. The CD4 and CD8 labels of this study may be unreliable.

The chain links TRBV3-1 to TRBJ1-2; 8 bases match TRBD1. CDR3 size: 14 residues. Germline CDR1 LGHDT, CDR2 YNNKEL (reference sequence). The V segment lost 3 bases and the J segment 4 bases; nucleotides outside the gene matches: 4. CDR3 nucleotides: TGTGCCAGCAGCCATGGCAGGGGGCTCTATGGCTACACCTTC. It translates to CASSHGRGLYGYTF.

Comments on this clonotype: The conserved final phenylalanine or tryptophan is absent from the CDR3, which likely points to a read error. This chain joins TRBV6-1 and TRBJ2-1, with D perhaps matching TRBD2 (6 bases). The J call is in doubt because the DNA end fits TRBJ2-5 better. The CDR3 has 14 residues. From germline, CDR1 is MNHNS and CDR2 SASEGT. CDR3: CASSDWGRSEAQYV. CDR3 sequence (DNA): TGTGCCAGCAGTGATTGGGGGAGGTCGGAGGCCCAGTACGTC.

A few counts support this clonotype. The chain employs TRBV7-9 and TRBJ2-1; D possibly corresponds to TRBD2 (5 bases). This CDR3 has 16 amino acids. The V and J ends lost 5 bases and 0 bases respectively, with 14 bases between them. Germline-derived CDR1 and CDR2 are SEHNR and FQNEAQ (reference sequence). For the CDR3, the DNA is TGTGCCAGCAGCCGAAGAGCGGATAGCTCCTACAATGAGCAGTTCTTC. Translated, it gives CASSRRADSSYNEQFF.

Regarding this clonotype: The junction departs from germline at one end; a sequencing error may be responsible. V gene TRBV12-3 or TRBV12-4 combines with J gene TRBJ2-4; D may be TRBD2 (6 bases). The CDR3 consists of 18 residues. As DNA, the CDR3 is TGTGCCAGCAGTGCCCGCGGGACGGGGCTGCGGGCCAAAAACATGCAGTACTTC. It translates to CASSARGTGLRAKNMQYF.

About this clonotype: A much larger clone differs by one base, so this may be a read error. V is TRBV27 and J is TRBJ2-1; 7 positions match TRBD1. The junction had 8 bases not matched to a gene; V was cut back by 2 bases and J by 10 bases. The CDR3 is 14 amino acids. The germline V gene has CDR1 MNHEY and CDR2 SMNVEV (reference sequence). CDR3 DNA: TGTGCCAGCAGTTTAAGGGACAGCCCGTACGAGCAGTTCTTC. Protein product: CASSLRDSPYEQFF.

The genes are TRBV20-1 and TRBJ2-1, with a possible D match to TRBD1 (6 bases). The germline gives CDR1 DFQATT, CDR2 SNEGSKA (reference sequence). This CDR3 spans 16 amino acids. The V and J ends lost 0 bases and 8 bases respectively, with 20 bases between them. In nucleotides, the CDR3 is TGCAGTGCTAGAGATCAGGGGTTACAGAAAAATGATGAGCAGTTCTTC. Translation: CSARDQGLQKNDEQFF.

This chain joins TRBV10-1 and TRBJ2-3, with 7 bases that match TRBD2. V trimming: 6 bases; J trimming: 2 bases; junction bases outside the gene matches: 14. The CDR3 contains 17 residues. In germline, CDR1 is WNHNN, CDR2 SYGVQD (reference sequence). The CDR3 spells CASSAGGPGLNTDTQYF. The CDR3 nucleotides read TGCGCCAGCAGCGCCGGGGGACCGGGACTAAACACAGATACGCAGTATTTT.

The chain uses TRBV10-1 and TRBJ2-4, with D maybe TRBD1 (5 bases). Germline V gives CDR1 WNHNN, CDR2 SYGVQD (reference sequence). The V gene lost 3 bases and the J gene lost 13 bases, with 25 bases spanning the gap. The CDR3 consists of 16 residues. CDR3 region: CASSDLGLGAKNEQYF. The CDR3 coding sequence is TGCGCCAGCAGTGACCTGGGGCTAGGGGCCAAAAATGAGCAGTACTTC.

As for this clonotype: One end of the junction varies from germline; a read error may be responsible. The chain carries TRBV6-1 and TRBJ2-4; D gene uncertain. The germline CDR1 and CDR2 sequences are MNHNS and SASEGT. This CDR3 region has 15 residues. CDR3 residues: CARGGSGGTQNIQYF. The CDR3 nucleotides are TGTGCCAGGGGTGGTAGTGGCGGAACCCAAAACATCCAGTACTTC.

The rearrangement uses TRBV10-3 and TRBJ2-3; 7 nucleotides agree with TRBD1. CDR1 ENHRY and CDR2 SYGVKD come from the germline V gene. The J segment lost 0 bases and the V segment lost 6 bases, leaving 9 bases of the junction unmatched. The CDR3 runs 16 residues. CDR3 region: CAISSRDRTSTDTQYF. CDR3 coding DNA: TGTGCCATCAGCTCCCGGGACAGAACTAGCACAGATACGCAGTATTTT.

A remark on this clonotype: Possible read error: a much larger clone is one base away. This rearrangement joins TRBV7-3 to TRBJ2-1; possible D gene TRBD2, 7 bases. The J call is doubtful: the DNA matches TRBJ2-5 better. The V gene's germline CDR1 is SGHTA and CDR2 FQGTGA. This CDR3 contains 15 residues. The CDR3 spells CASSQGGGTTWAQYF. The CDR3 DNA sequence: TGTGCCAGCAGCCAAGGGGGAGGGACGACCTGGGCCCAGTACTTC.

The gene calls are TRBV4-1 and TRBJ2-1; 10 nucleotides match TRBD2. Germline V gene data show CDR1 as MGHRA and CDR2 as YSYEKL. Trimming removed 2 bases from V and 15 bases from J; junction bases left unmatched: 16. CDR3 length equals 16 residues. CDR3 amino acids: CASSQSRTSGWGIGFF. For the CDR3, the DNA is TGCGCCAGCAGCCAATCCCGGACTAGCGGCTGGGGGATCGGGTTCTTC.

The chain links TRBV6-5 to TRBJ2-4; 7 bases match TRBD2. The CDR3 spans 15 residues. The V gene's germline CDR1 is MNHEY and CDR2 SVGAGI. Trimming cost V 4 bases and J 10 bases; bases outside gene matches: 13. In nucleotides, the CDR3 is TGTGCCAGCAGTTGGGGAGCGGGAACCACAGATATTCAGTACTTC. Translated: CASSWGAGTTDIQYF.

On this clonotype itself: Likely a read error: the CDR3 ends without its conserved phenylalanine or tryptophan. The rearrangement joins TRBV6-1 to TRBJ2-1, with 14 bases identical to TRBD2. The J call may be incorrect, as the DNA end agrees better with TRBJ2-5. The CDR3 runs 16 residues. Germline V gene sequence: CDR1 MNHNS, CDR2 SASEGT. The CDR3 DNA sequence: TGTGCCAGCAGTGTGGGACTAGCGGGAGACCGGGAGACCCAGTACTCC. Translated, it gives CASSVGLAGDRETQYS.

This clonotype has at least ten counts. The rearrangement uses TRBV3-1 and TRBJ2-1, with D perhaps TRBD2 (6 bases). V was cut by 0 bases and J by 5 bases, with 14 bases left in between. The CDR3 runs 16 residues. Germline CDR1 is LGHDT and CDR2 is YNNKEL (reference sequence). CDR3 in DNA: TGTGCCAGCAGCCAAGAGGATTACGGGGGAGACAATGAGCAGTTCTTC. This gives the protein CASSQEDYGGDNEQFF.

About this clonotype: Germline and junction disagree at one end, which may indicate a read error. The CDR3 nucleotides read TGTGCCAGCAGGCCGGGGCTGGGAGCCAAAAACACGCAGTACTTT. This sequence encodes CASRPGLGAKNTQYF. The chain combines TRBV27 with TRBJ2-4; either TRBD1 or TRBD2 may supply D (5 bases each). This CDR3 spans 15 amino acids. Germline assignment: CDR1 MNHEY and CDR2 SMNVEV (reference sequence).

The chain carries TRBV29-1 and TRBJ2-1; TRBD2 is a possible D gene (5 bases). The CDR3 is 16 residues long. Deletions cut 0 bases from V and 0 bases from J, with 12 bases between. Looked up from germline, CDR1 is SQVTM and CDR2 is ANQGSEA. CDR3 sequence: CSVEDPQRNSYNEQFF. The CDR3 DNA reads TGCAGCGTTGAAGATCCTCAGCGGAACTCCTACAATGAGCAGTTCTTC.

Note on this clonotype: The junction differs from germline at one of its ends, possibly a read error. This chain links TRBV10-1 with TRBJ2-3; D uncertain. CDR1 and CDR2 from the germline V gene are WNHNN and SYGVQD (reference sequence). CDR3 length equals 14 residues. The CDR3 loop reads CASKGMQAKNTQYF. In DNA, the CDR3 is TGCGCCAGCAAGGGCATGCAAGCCAAAAATACGCAGTACTTT.

The chain uses TRBV6-1 and TRBJ2-1; 7 bases are shared with TRBD2. The CDR3 has 14 residues. V trimming: 4 bases; J trimming: 7 bases; junction bases outside the gene matches: 7. Germline V lookup: CDR1 MNHNS, CDR2 SASEGT. CDR3 sequence reads: CASSAPGRRNEQFF. The CDR3 DNA is TGTGCCAGCAGTGCCCCCGGGAGGCGGAATGAGCAGTTCTTC.

This clonotype was seen only once. The J gene is TRBJ2-3, the V gene TRBV3-1; TRBD2 aligns across 8 bases. The CDR3 totals 14 residues. Germline assignment: CDR1 LGHDT and CDR2 YNNKEL (reference sequence). The J segment lost 14 bases and the V segment lost 4 bases, leaving 14 bases of the junction unmatched. CDR3 in DNA: TGTGCCAGCAGCCCAGTGACATCTAGCGGGCCGAGGTATTTT. Translated, it gives CASSPVTSSGPRYF.

The V gene is TRBV27, the J gene TRBJ2-3, with 9 bases aligning to TRBD2. The J call is uncertain, as TRBJ2-1 better fits the DNA end. The CDR3 is 16 amino acids. Germline V gene sequence: CDR1 MNHEY, CDR2 SMNVEV (reference sequence). The CDR3: CASSSPGTSSTYAQFF. In nucleotides, the CDR3 is TGTGCCAGCAGCTCTCCGGGGACTAGCAGCACATATGCGCAGTTCTTC.

The CDR3 DNA reads TGTGCCAGCAGTTCCGCCTACAATGAGCAGTACTTC. Protein product: CASSSAYNEQYF. The chain combines TRBV27 with TRBJ2-5; D unresolved. Between the trimmed V and J ends, which lost 4 bases and 11 bases, there was a span of 14 bases. Germline loops: CDR1 MNHEY, CDR2 SMNVEV (reference sequence). The CDR3 is 12 amino acids.

This clonotype is categorized as medium-sized. This chain links TRBV27 with TRBJ2-3, with a weak D call TRBD2 (6 bases). CDR3 length: 13 residues. Germline CDR1 MNHEY, CDR2 SMNVEV (reference sequence). The V gene lost 5 bases and the J gene lost 6 bases, with 12 bases spanning the gap. The DNA of the CDR3 is TGTGCCAGCAGTCGGACTATCTTGGATACGCAGTATTTT. Translated: CASSRTILDTQYF.

This clonotype has ten or more counts. The J gene is TRBJ1-1, the V gene TRBV27, with D uncertain. From germline, CDR1 is MNHEY and CDR2 SMNVEV (reference sequence). V gave up 7 bases and J gave up 4 bases, with 13 bases separating them. CDR3 length: 13 amino acids. The CDR3: CASNGRGGTEAFF. CDR3 coding DNA: TGTGCCAGCAACGGGCGGGGTGGCACTGAAGCTTTCTTT.

V usage is TRBV10-3 and J usage is TRBJ2-5; 7 nucleotides align to TRBD1. The V and J ends lost 10 bases and 8 bases, in that order; junction bases with no gene match: 19. This CDR3 comprises 15 residues. Germline V gene sequence: CDR1 ENHRY, CDR2 SYGVKD. CDR3 residues: CATGEGARGLDTQYF. The DNA of the CDR3 is TGTGCCACCGGTGAGGGGGCCCGTGGGCTAGATACCCAGTACTTC.

This sequence joins TRBV6-5 and TRBJ2-1; D might be TRBD2 (5 bases). Germline loops: CDR1 MNHEY, CDR2 SVGAGI. This CDR3 comprises 16 residues. Trimming stripped 0 bases from V and 7 bases from J, with 16 bases between. The CDR3 nucleotides are TGTGCCAGCAGTTACTCGAAGATGCCGGGGAAGAATGAGCAGTTCTTC. Its translation is CASSYSKMPGKNEQFF.

This clonotype showed up many times. J is TRBJ2-2 and V is TRBV10-1, with D perhaps being TRBD1 or TRBD2 (5 bases each). The CDR3 loop spans 16 amino acids. Per the germline V gene, CDR1 is WNHNN and CDR2 is SYGVQD (reference sequence). The V end lost 3 bases, the J end lost 5 bases, and 16 bases lay between the germline ends. CDR3 nucleotides: TGCGCCAGCAGTGACCCCGTTGGGGGAAGGACCGGGGAGCTGTTTTTT. It yields the protein CASSDPVGGRTGELFF.

This clonotype has just one count. The chain carries TRBV6-1 and TRBJ1-1; D is ambiguous. The germline CDR1 and CDR2 sequences are MNHNS and SASEGT. Between the trimmed V and J ends, which lost 2 bases and 2 bases, there was a span of 9 bases. CDR3 length equals 14 residues. The CDR3 bases are TGTGCCAGCAGTGAACCCTTACCAAACACTGAAGCTTTCTTT. Protein sequence: CASSEPLPNTEAFF.

CDR3 residues: CASSEFDSRGEDTQYF. The CDR3 DNA follows: TGCGCCAGCAGTGAGTTCGACAGCCGTGGCGAAGACACCCAGTACTTC. The genes are TRBV10-2 and TRBJ2-4; possible D gene TRBD1, 5 bases. CDR3 size: 16 residues. Germline CDR1 and CDR2: WSHSY and SAAADI. V lost 1 base and J 13 bases, leaving 23 bases between the germline ends.